The present entry profiles one T cell receptor (beta chain) with its context. The data belong to a study of shared clonotypes between healthy human individuals. Healthy and HIV-negative, the adult donors had no recent acute infections or vaccinations. 200 to 250 ng DNA, 30,000 to 35,000 T cell genomes, went into each sorted-subset replicate PCR. TCRdb's table, derived via immunoSEQ multiplex PCR, lists solely in-frame clones and lacks some. The sample gives 850,000 to 1,100,000 clones, 70% to 80% of which show up once; about 0.94% is in the top ten. The ends were cut back, 3 bases at V and 2 bases at J, with 17 bases in the middle. Germline values: CDR1 LNHDA, CDR2 SQIVND (reference sequence). The length of the CDR3 is 16 residues.

The sequenced sample consisted of memory CD4+ T cells from PBMCs. The subset here: CD45RA-negative fraction. This clonotype was sampled from a man aged 18 to 35 in good health. Some clones in this sample may be carry-over from other donors' samples. The chain joins TRBV19 to TRBJ2-7, with TRBD1 as a possible D gene (6 bases). In DNA, the CDR3 is TGTGCCAGTAGTATTGGGGTCGGGACACCCACCTACGAGCAGTACTTC. Translating gives CASSIGVGTPTYEQYF.